The following is a T cell receptor (beta chain) sequence with its context. The antigen is unknown. The sample belongs to a study of T-cell memory formation after mild COVID-19. TCRdb itself ran the 5' RACE reads through MiXCR, one entry per CDR3 protein. The sample gives fewer than 650,000 distinct CDR3 sequences, about a fifth of which show up once; around 9.2% is in the top ten. From germline, CDR1 is MNHNS and CDR2 SASEGT. V lost 7 bases, J lost 3 bases, and 6 bases lay in between. The CDR3 runs to 12 residues. Notes on the study in general: While clones contracting from day 15 to 85 were balanced between CD4 and CD8, later expanders leaned CD4+.

The sequenced sample consisted of PBMCs or a T cell subset sorted from them (not recorded which). The TCR originated in an adult woman who had mild COVID-19 (a few samples of this study predate the infection). Cell type and time point are not known. The chain has TRBV6-1 and TRBJ2-2; TRBD2 is a possible D gene (5 bases). CDR3: CASKRDTGELFF. The CDR3, as DNA: TGTGCCAGCAAGAGGGACACCGGGGAGCTGTTTTTT.